A single sample gave rise to the 19 T cell receptor beta chains below, sequenced in a study of human CD8 memory T cell subsets. By UMI-labeled 5' RACE, the TCR beta libraries were made. Reanalyzing the 5' RACE reads, TCRdb keeps one entry per CDR3 protein, without DNA. This table holds about 6,700 distinct CDR3 sequences. CCR7+ PD-1+ TIGIT+ early memory CD8+ cells with dysfunctional traits were TPEX. The sequenced material came from CD8+ T cells from PBMCs. The source is a human donor in good health.

The V gene is TRBV6-1, the J gene TRBJ2-7. CDR1 and CDR2 from the germline V gene are MNHNS and SASEGT. The CDR3 length is 14 residues. The CDR3 is CASSEAGSLNEQYF.

This sequence joins TRBV7-9 and TRBJ2-7; as DNA is missing, the TRBD2 call by TCRdb cannot be tested. Germline V gene data show CDR1 as SEHNR and CDR2 as FQNEAQ (reference sequence). This CDR3 contains 14 residues. The CDR3 loop is CASSPSIGIYEQYF.

The rearrangement uses TRBV7-9 and TRBJ2-1; TCRdb's D call of TRBD1 is untestable without DNA. From germline, CDR1 is SEHNR and CDR2 FQNEAQ (reference sequence). The CDR3 is 15 residues long. The CDR3 protein is CALEGDPSSYNEQFF.

The genes are TRBV28 and TRBJ2-7. The CDR3 covers 13 residues. CDR1 MDHEN and CDR2 SYDVKM come from the germline V gene. CDR3 sequence reads: CASSFLPPHEQYF.

The rearrangement joins TRBV27 to TRBJ1-3. Germline CDR1 reads MNHEY; CDR2 reads SMNVEV (reference sequence). The CDR3 runs 14 residues. This CDR3 reads CASSRGTSGNTIYF.

The chain uses TRBV6-2 or TRBV6-3 and TRBJ2-1; TCRdb gives TRBD2 as the D gene, but with no DNA this cannot be confirmed. CDR1 is MNHEY and CDR2 is SVGEGT in the germline V gene. The CDR3 sequence is 16 residues long. CDR3 in amino acids: CASSYGDYLGNNEQFF.

This chain joins TRBV19 and TRBJ2-1. Germline lookup yields CDR1 LNHDA and CDR2 SQIVND (reference sequence). The CDR3 has 13 residues. CDR3 protein: CASSDLRYNEQFF. The whole variable domain, remainder taken from reference TRBV19 and TRBJ2-1, is DGGITQSPKYLFRKEGQNVTLSCEQNLNHDAMYWYRQDPGQGLRLIYYSQIVNDFQKGDIAEGYSVSREKKESFPLTVTSAQKNPTAFYLCASSDLRYNEQFFGPGTRLTVL.

By frequency, this clonotype registers large (0.1 to 1%). The V and J genes are TRBV29-1 and TRBJ2-2. The CDR3 has 15 residues. CDR1 is SQVTM and CDR2 is ANQGSEA in the germline V gene. The CDR3 region is CSVEGGQANTGELFF.

This chain links TRBV5-1 with TRBJ2-3; checking the TCRdb D call of TRBD1 is not possible without DNA. Germline-derived CDR1 and CDR2 are SGHRS and YFSETQ. There are 15 residues in the CDR3. This CDR3 is CASSPGTGVVDTQYF. Full variable domain (rest looked up from reference TRBV5-1 and TRBJ2-3): KAGVTQTPRYLIKTRGQQVTLSCSPISGHRSVSWYQQTPGQGLQFLFEYFSETQRNKGNFPGRFSGRQFSNSRSEMNVSTLELGDSALYLCASSPGTGVVDTQYFGPGTRLTVL.

The chain uses TRBV2 and TRBJ2-5; the TCRdb call, TRBD1, lacks DNA for checking. The CDR3 extends over 13 amino acids. CDR1 and CDR2 from the germline V gene are SNHLY and FYNNEI. CDR3 sequence: CARTGGSQETQYF.

This sequence joins TRBV7-9 and TRBJ1-2; TCRdb calls TRBD1, which cannot be checked without DNA. This CDR3 comprises 12 residues. Germline V gene lookup returns CDR1 SEHNR and CDR2 FQNEAQ (reference sequence). The CDR3 sequence is CASSYDSHGYTF.

The CDR3 is CASSLSAGGSNQPQHF. The chain uses TRBV27 and TRBJ1-5. The CDR3 is 16 amino acids. The germline V gene has CDR1 MNHEY and CDR2 SMNVEV (reference sequence).

The V and J genes are TRBV4-1 and TRBJ1-6; TCRdb proposes TRBD1, but this gene call is untestable without DNA. CDR1 is MGHRA, CDR2 YSYEKL, per germline. The CDR3 length is 16 residues. The CDR3 is CASSQRTGTGNSPLHF.

Judged by frequency, this clonotype is medium-sized. The chain carries TRBV12-3 or TRBV12-4 and TRBJ1-4; TCRdb reports TRBD1, a call that lacks DNA to check it against. This CDR3 spans 16 amino acids. CDR3 loop: CASSSTRQILNEKLFF.

The chain carries TRBV12-3 or TRBV12-4 and TRBJ2-5; with no DNA, the TCRdb D assignment of TRBD2 cannot be verified. CDR3 length equals 13 residues. CDR3 protein: CASSLPGLETQYF.

This chain's CDR3 is CASSAGYPYEQYF. V usage is TRBV25-1 and J usage is TRBJ2-7. Per germline, CDR1 MGHDK and CDR2 SYGVNS. The CDR3 extends over 13 amino acids.

Measured by frequency, this clonotype is medium-sized. CDR3 in amino acids: CASSKGQGNQPQHF. This chain connects TRBV12-3 or TRBV12-4 to TRBJ1-5; TCRdb indicates TRBD1, and absent DNA this call remains unverified. This CDR3 has 14 amino acids.

The genes are TRBV21-1 and TRBJ2-1; no DNA is available, so the TRBD1 call from TCRdb remains unchecked. TRBV21-1 is assigned pseudogene status. The CDR3 length is 16 residues. CDR3 in amino acids: CASSNKRQGARNEQFF.

Frequency places this clonotype as medium-sized. The chain combines TRBV12-3 or TRBV12-4 with TRBJ2-2; no DNA is available, so the TRBD1 call from TCRdb remains unchecked. CDR3 length: 15 residues. The CDR3 spells CASVWAGYNTGELFF.